The 32 T cell receptor beta chains reported below all come from one sample, sequenced in a study of early T cells in non-severe SARS-CoV-2 infection. From the 5' RACE reads, TCRdb called clonotypes with MiXCR, one entry per CDR3 protein. The sample consists of tens of thousands of distinct CDR3 sequences, about 15% of them appearing once. The sequencing input was whole blood. These receptors originate from an adult who was a healthcare worker with PCR-confirmed SARS-CoV-2 infection or an uninfected control (not recorded which).

The chain couples TRBV28 to TRBJ1-6, with D possibly TRBD1 on 5 matching bases. The germline V gene encodes CDR1 MDHEN and CDR2 SYDVKM. The CDR3 length is 15 residues. The V end lost 2 bases, the J end lost 11 bases, and 16 bases lay between the germline ends. The chain's CDR3 is CASSLQGRAPPPLHF. In DNA, the CDR3 is TGTGCCAGCAGTTTACAGGGCCGCGCGCCTCCACCCCTCCACTTT. The full variable domain, its missing parts supplied by reference TRBV28 and TRBJ1-6, is DVKVTQSSRYLVKRTGEKVFLECVQDMDHENMFWYRQDPGLGLRLIYFSYDVKMKEKGDIPEGYSVSREKKERFSLILESASTNQTSMYLCASSLQGRAPPPLHFGNGTRLTVT.

This chain connects TRBV5-1 to TRBJ2-3; 13 bases are a match to TRBD2. CDR1 is SGHRS, CDR2 YFSETQ, per germline. The CDR3 length is 16 residues. V was pared by 3 bases and J by 4 bases, with 5 bases of the junction left unmatched. This CDR3 is CASSSRTSGGPDTQYF. The CDR3 nucleotides read TGCGCCAGCAGCTCCCGGACTAGCGGGGGACCAGATACGCAGTATTTT. Variable domain in full (rest from reference TRBV5-1 and TRBJ2-3): KAGVTQTPRYLIKTRGQQVTLSCSPISGHRSVSWYQQTPGQGLQFLFEYFSETQRNKGNFPGRFSGRQFSNSRSEMNVSTLELGDSALYLCASSSRTSGGPDTQYFGPGTRLTVL.

V is TRBV27 and J is TRBJ2-1; possibly TRBD1 or TRBD2 for D (6 bases each). This CDR3 has 14 residues. Germline V gives CDR1 MNHEY, CDR2 SMNVEV (reference sequence). V lost 3 bases to trimming and J lost 9 bases, with 15 bases between them. CDR3 in amino acids: CASSLKGGRGEQFF. CDR3 nucleotide sequence: TGTGCCAGCAGTTTGAAAGGGGGGCGAGGTGAGCAGTTCTTC.

The V gene is TRBV4-1, the J gene TRBJ2-3, with 8 nucleotides matching TRBD2. V lost 4 bases to trimming and J lost 1 base; unmatched junction nucleotides: 13. Germline V gene lookup returns CDR1 MGHRA and CDR2 YSYEKL. The CDR3 runs to 18 residues. The CDR3 loop is CASSLYKVLAAGTDTQYF. The DNA of the CDR3 is TGCGCCAGCAGCCTTTATAAGGTACTAGCGGCGGGCACAGATACGCAGTATTTT.

This clonotype was detected only a few times. The chain couples TRBV28 to TRBJ1-3; weak D call: TRBD1 (5 bases). This CDR3 spans 14 amino acids. The germline V and J ends were trimmed by 7 bases and 1 base, with 11 bases remaining between them. Germline V lookup: CDR1 MDHEN, CDR2 SYDVKM. CDR3 loop: CASKPEGSGNTIYF. In DNA, the CDR3 is TGTGCCAGCAAACCAGAGGGGTCTGGAAACACCATATATTTT.

This clonotype was seen a handful of times. The CDR3 loop reads CASSQELGLRSDEQYF. Written as DNA, the CDR3 is TGTGCCAGCAGCCAAGAACTTGGCCTCCGGAGTGACGAGCAGTACTTC. The chain couples TRBV3-1 to TRBJ2-7, with unresolved D. The CDR3 consists of 16 residues. Germline values: CDR1 LGHDT, CDR2 YNNKEL (reference sequence). V shed 0 bases and J shed 5 bases, with 17 bases lying between them.

V and J are TRBV7-2 and TRBJ2-3, with 8 bases lining up with TRBD2. The CDR3 has 18 amino acids. Per the germline V gene, CDR1 is SGHTA and CDR2 is FQGNSA. Trimming took 4 bases from V and 0 from J; bases not matched to a gene: 12. The CDR3 loop reads CASSYILSGGSSTDTQYF. The DNA for the CDR3 is TGTGCCAGCAGCTATATATTAAGCGGGGGCTCTAGCACAGATACGCAGTATTTT.

The chain has TRBV6-2 or TRBV6-3 and TRBJ1-2; 9 positions agree with TRBD1. V shed 7 bases, J shed 4 bases, and the junction held 7 bases outside the gene matches. The CDR3 is made up of 14 amino acids. Germline values: CDR1 MNHEY, CDR2 SVGEGT. DNA for the CDR3: TGTGCCAGCACCGAGACAGGGGGAGGCTATGGCTACACCTTC. This encodes CASTETGGGYGYTF.

V gene TRBV30 combines with J gene TRBJ1-2, with unresolved D. Trimming cost V 0 bases and J 4 bases, with 12 bases left between them. Germline CDR1 GTSNPN, CDR2 SVGIG (reference sequence). This CDR3 has 14 residues. CDR3 bases: TGTGCCTGGAGTGTAAGATCCCCCTTCTATGGCTACACCTTC. Translating it yields CAWSVRSPFYGYTF.

This clonotype showed up many times. This sequence joins TRBV3-1 and TRBJ2-5, with D hard to call. Germline V lookup: CDR1 LGHDT, CDR2 YNNKEL (reference sequence). The CDR3 extends over 11 amino acids. Trimming pared 6 bases from V and 5 bases from J, leaving 7 bases between. The DNA for the CDR3 is TGTGCCAGCAGAGGGCAGGAGACCCAGTACTTC. Its translation is CASRGQETQYF.

The chain links TRBV6-1 to TRBJ1-2; 8 bases line up with TRBD1. V gave up 4 bases and J gave up 4 bases; unmatched junction bases: 5. The germline CDR1 and CDR2 sequences are MNHNS and SASEGT. The CDR3 contains 14 residues. The CDR3 here is CASSGTGTFYGYTF. CDR3 DNA: TGTGCCAGCAGTGGGACAGGGACCTTCTATGGCTACACCTTC.

The CDR3 nucleotides are TGTGCCAGCAGTCCCCCGGGCCGGGACAGGGGGTTCGAGACCCAGTACTTC. This sequence encodes CASSPPGRDRGFETQYF. The V gene is TRBV2, the J gene TRBJ2-5; 11 bases are a match to TRBD1. V lost 5 bases, J lost 5 bases, and 13 bases stayed unmatched. Looked up from germline, CDR1 is SNHLY and CDR2 is FYNNEI. CDR3 length: 17 residues.

The chain joins TRBV27 to TRBJ1-1, with D hard to call. The germline V and J ends were trimmed by 8 bases and 0 bases, with 4 bases remaining between them. The germline CDR1 and CDR2 sequences are MNHEY and SMNVEV (reference sequence). The CDR3 covers 11 residues. The CDR3 DNA sequence: TGTGCCAGCGTCCTGAACACTGAAGCTTTCTTT. Residues: CASVLNTEAFF.

V is TRBV11-2 and J is TRBJ2-5, with D possibly being TRBD1 (6 bases). The CDR3 consists of 15 residues. V was shortened by 7 bases and J by 2 bases, with 17 bases between the two germline ends. The V gene's germline CDR1 is SGHAT and CDR2 FQNNGV. CDR3 in amino acids: CASISGTILQETQYF. DNA for the CDR3: TGTGCCAGCATCTCCGGGACAATCCTGCAAGAGACCCAGTACTTC.

In its sample, this clonotype was seen a few times. The chain has TRBV7-2 and TRBJ1-1; no definite D call. CDR1 is SGHTA, CDR2 FQGNSA, per germline. V was cut by 1 base and J by 6 bases, with 15 bases left in between. The CDR3 consists of 15 residues. CDR3 protein: CASSLVVSTAAEAFF. The CDR3 bases are TGTGCCAGCAGCTTAGTTGTAAGTACGGCCGCTGAAGCTTTCTTT.

The chain combines TRBV5-4 with TRBJ2-7; weak D call: TRBD1 (5 bases). Deletions cut 0 bases from V and 3 bases from J, with 10 bases between. The length of the CDR3 is 14 residues. Germline CDR1 reads SGHNT; CDR2 reads YYREEE (reference sequence). The CDR3 loop is CASSLALDNYEQYF. The CDR3 bases are TGTGCCAGCAGCTTGGCCTTGGACAACTACGAGCAGTACTTC.

The rearrangement joins TRBV7-2 to TRBJ1-2, with D tentatively TRBD1 (5 bases). Trimming shortened V by 10 bases and J by 5 bases, and 20 bases separated the two germline ends. The CDR3 length is 14 residues. Germline V gene data show CDR1 as SGHTA and CDR2 as FQGNSA. The CDR3: CAILRQNTFYGYTF. The CDR3, as DNA: TGTGCCATCCTCCGACAGAATACCTTTTATGGCTACACCTTC.

This clonotype has at least ten counts. The chain has TRBV5-4 and TRBJ2-3; D remains ambiguous. Trimming shortened V by 3 bases and J by 4 bases, and 3 bases separated the two germline ends. The CDR3 spans 11 residues. The germline V gene encodes CDR1 SGHNT and CDR2 YYREEE (reference sequence). CDR3 protein: CASSSADTQYF. CDR3 sequence (DNA): TGTGCCAGCAGCTCGGCAGATACGCAGTATTTT.

The sample holds a few counts of this clonotype. The chain has TRBV20-1 and TRBJ2-7; unclear D gene. The length of the CDR3 is 11 residues. Trimming shortened V by 0 bases and J by 6 bases, and 6 bases separated the two germline ends. The germline gives CDR1 DFQATT, CDR2 SNEGSKA (reference sequence). The DNA for the CDR3 is TGCAGTGCTAGAGATCTGGGCGAGCAGTACTTC. Protein product: CSARDLGEQYF.

This clonotype was found many times. The gene calls are TRBV28 and TRBJ2-3; D is perhaps TRBD2 (6 bases). The CDR3 covers 12 residues. With 6 bases removed from V and 14 bases from J, the gap between germline ends came to 18 bases. Germline values: CDR1 MDHEN, CDR2 SYDVKM. The CDR3 DNA follows: TGTGCCAGCAGAACCCCCGGGACTTTCGCGTATTTT. Amino acid sequence: CASRTPGTFAYF.

The gene calls are TRBV9 and TRBJ2-2, with D tentatively TRBD2 (5 bases). Germline CDR1 reads SGDLS; CDR2 reads YYNGEE. The ends were cut back, 5 bases at V and 2 bases at J, with 10 bases in the middle. The CDR3 is made up of 14 amino acids. This CDR3 reads CASSPGYNTGELFF. The CDR3 DNA reads TGTGCCAGCAGTCCGGGGTATAACACCGGGGAGCTGTTTTTT.

In its sample, this clonotype was seen many times. The V gene is TRBV6-2 or TRBV6-3, the J gene TRBJ2-1; 11 nucleotides align to TRBD2. V was clipped by 5 bases and J by 7 bases; unmatched bases: 7. Germline loops: CDR1 MNHEY, CDR2 SVGEGT. This CDR3 region has 15 residues. CDR3 protein: CASSPRLAGYNEQFF. The CDR3 nucleotides read TGTGCCAGCAGTCCCCGACTAGCGGGGTATAATGAGCAGTTCTTC.

The chain joins TRBV5-1 to TRBJ1-6; D unclear. Germline V CDR1 and CDR2: SGHRS, YFSETQ. The CDR3 loop spans 16 amino acids. V was shortened by 4 bases and J by 0 bases, with 11 bases between the two germline ends. CDR3 DNA sequence: TGCGCCAGCAGCCTCCGGGGTAGCTCCTATAATTCACCCCTCCACTTT. This codes for CASSLRGSSYNSPLHF.

The chain carries TRBV6-5 and TRBJ2-7, with TRBD1 matching over 7 bases. The CDR3 is made up of 14 amino acids. Trimming at V came to 5 bases and at J to 3 bases, leaving 7 bases not matched to a gene. Germline CDR1 and CDR2: MNHEY and SVGAGI. CDR3 sequence (DNA): TGTGCCAGCAGTGAGACAGGGAACCGCTACGAGCAGTACTTC. Translated: CASSETGNRYEQYF.

The table lists this clonotype with a few counts. This sequence joins TRBV5-1 and TRBJ2-7; D unclear. V was trimmed by 0 bases and J by 3 bases, leaving 7 bases between them. The CDR3 consists of 13 residues. Germline V gene lookup returns CDR1 SGHRS and CDR2 YFSETQ. Written as DNA, the CDR3 is TGCGCCAGCAGCTTGGTAGAAAGCTACGAGCAGTACTTC. This encodes CASSLVESYEQYF.

This clonotype has more than one count but fewer than ten. The chain is built from TRBV27 and TRBJ2-7; D is undetermined. The CDR3 sequence is 13 residues long. Trimming removed 2 bases at V and 4 bases at J, with 9 bases between. The germline CDR1 and CDR2 sequences are MNHEY and SMNVEV (reference sequence). CDR3 DNA: TGTGCCAGCAGTTTAGTGGTTGGGTACGAGCAGTACTTC. The encoded protein is CASSLVVGYEQYF.

This clonotype was seen many times. This sequence joins TRBV19 and TRBJ2-1; the D gene is possibly TRBD2 (5 bases). V was cut by 6 bases and J by 3 bases, with 12 bases left in between. The V gene's germline CDR1 is LNHDA and CDR2 SQIVND (reference sequence). The CDR3 totals 14 residues. CDR3 sequence: CASRPPGSYNEQFF. In DNA, the CDR3 is TGTGCCAGTAGGCCCCCGGGGAGCTACAATGAGCAGTTCTTC.

This clonotype has a handful of counts. The chain couples TRBV30 to TRBJ2-7; D unresolved. CDR3 length: 12 residues. The germline CDR1 and CDR2 sequences are GTSNPN and SVGIG (reference sequence). The V end lost 0 bases, the J end lost 4 bases, and 7 bases lay between the germline ends. DNA of the CDR3: TGTGCCTGGAGTGTACTCGGATACGAGCAGTACTTC. Its protein product is CAWSVLGYEQYF.

This clonotype was found a few times. The rearrangement links TRBV20-1 to TRBJ2-7; 9 bases align to TRBD1. This CDR3 has 14 amino acids. The junction had 7 bases not matched to a gene; V was cut back by 5 bases and J by 2 bases. The V gene's germline CDR1 is DFQATT and CDR2 SNEGSKA (reference sequence). The DNA for the CDR3 is TGCAGTGCTGAAGGGACAGGGATAGCCTACGAGCAGTACTTC. Its protein product is CSAEGTGIAYEQYF.

The table lists this clonotype with a few counts. The V call is TRBV20-1, the J call TRBJ2-7; TRBD2 agrees at 11 bases. The CDR3 spans 15 residues. After removal of 6 bases from V and 4 bases from J, the junction contained 11 bases not matched to a gene. Germline assignment: CDR1 DFQATT and CDR2 SNEGSKA (reference sequence). The CDR3 DNA reads as TGCAGTGCCCACGTGCCGGGACTAGCGGATTACGAGCAGTACTTC. This translates into CSAHVPGLADYEQYF.

This clonotype was detected a few times. The chain couples TRBV7-9 to TRBJ2-2; unclear D gene. V lost 1 base, J lost 1 base, and 7 bases lay in between. This CDR3 region has 15 residues. Germline lookup yields CDR1 SEHNR and CDR2 FQNEAQ (reference sequence). CDR3 loop: CASSLGPKNTGELFF. DNA of the CDR3: TGTGCCAGCAGCTTAGGACCAAAGAACACCGGGGAGCTGTTTTTT.

This chain joins TRBV7-2 and TRBJ1-3, with D possibly TRBD1 on 6 matching bases. The CDR3 has 17 residues. Germline V gene data show CDR1 as SGHTA and CDR2 as FQGNSA. V was shortened by 2 bases and J by 0 bases, with 14 bases between the two germline ends. CDR3 amino acids: CASSLFQGISSGNTIYF. As DNA, the CDR3 is TGTGCCAGCAGCTTATTTCAGGGGATAAGCTCTGGAAACACCATATATTTT.